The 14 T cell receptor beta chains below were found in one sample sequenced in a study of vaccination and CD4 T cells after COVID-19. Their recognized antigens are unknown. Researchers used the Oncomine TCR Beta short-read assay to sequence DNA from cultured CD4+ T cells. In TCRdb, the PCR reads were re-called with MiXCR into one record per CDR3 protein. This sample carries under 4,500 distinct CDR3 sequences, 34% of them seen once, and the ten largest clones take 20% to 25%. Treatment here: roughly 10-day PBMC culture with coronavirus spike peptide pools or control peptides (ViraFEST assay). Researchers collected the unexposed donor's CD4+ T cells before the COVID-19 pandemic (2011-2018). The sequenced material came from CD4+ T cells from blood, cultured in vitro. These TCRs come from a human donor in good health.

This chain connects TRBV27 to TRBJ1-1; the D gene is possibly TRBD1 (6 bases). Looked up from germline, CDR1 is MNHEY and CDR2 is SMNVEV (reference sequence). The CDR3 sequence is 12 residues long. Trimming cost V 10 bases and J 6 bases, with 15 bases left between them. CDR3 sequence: CATAGGQAEAFF. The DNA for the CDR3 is TGTGCCACGGCGGGGGGGCAAGCTGAAGCTTTCTTT.

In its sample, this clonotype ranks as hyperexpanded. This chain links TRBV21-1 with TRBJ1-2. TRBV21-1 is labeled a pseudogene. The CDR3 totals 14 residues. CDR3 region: CASSKGSHSHGYTF. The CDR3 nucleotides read TGTGCCAGCAGCAAAGGATCCCACAGCCATGGCTACACCTTC.

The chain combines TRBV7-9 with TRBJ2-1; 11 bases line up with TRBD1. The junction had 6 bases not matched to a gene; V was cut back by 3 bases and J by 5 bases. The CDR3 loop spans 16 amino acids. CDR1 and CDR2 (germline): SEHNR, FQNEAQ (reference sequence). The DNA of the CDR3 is TGTGCCAGCAGCTTTGGGACAGGGGGAACCAACAATGAGCAGTTCTTC. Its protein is CASSFGTGGTNNEQFF.

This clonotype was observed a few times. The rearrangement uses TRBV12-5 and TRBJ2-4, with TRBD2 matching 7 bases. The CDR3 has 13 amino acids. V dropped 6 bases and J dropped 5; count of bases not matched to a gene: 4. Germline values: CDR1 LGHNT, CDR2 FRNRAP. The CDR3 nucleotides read TGTGCTAGTGGCCCCAGCGGGGAAAACATTCAGTACTTC. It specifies CASGPSGENIQYF.

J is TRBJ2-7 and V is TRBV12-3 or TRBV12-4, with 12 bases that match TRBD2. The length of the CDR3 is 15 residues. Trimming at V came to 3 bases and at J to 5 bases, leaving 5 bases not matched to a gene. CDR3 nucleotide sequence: TGTGCCAGCAGTTTGACTAGCGGGGGTACTAACGAGCAGTACTTC. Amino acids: CASSLTSGGTNEQYF.

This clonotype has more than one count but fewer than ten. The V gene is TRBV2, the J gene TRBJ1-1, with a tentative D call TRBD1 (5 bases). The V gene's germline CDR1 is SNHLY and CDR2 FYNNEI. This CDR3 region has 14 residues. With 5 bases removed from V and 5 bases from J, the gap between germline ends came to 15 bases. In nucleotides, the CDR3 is TGTGCCAGCAGTTGGCAGGGTTTGGAAACTGAAGCTTTCTTT. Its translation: CASSWQGLETEAFF.

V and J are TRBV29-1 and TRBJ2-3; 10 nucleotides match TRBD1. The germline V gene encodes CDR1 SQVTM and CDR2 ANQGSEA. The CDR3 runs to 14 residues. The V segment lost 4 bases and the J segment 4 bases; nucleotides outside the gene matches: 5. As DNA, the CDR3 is TGCAGCGTTGGGGGGACAGGGGTGTCAGATACGCAGTATTTT. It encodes CSVGGTGVSDTQYF.

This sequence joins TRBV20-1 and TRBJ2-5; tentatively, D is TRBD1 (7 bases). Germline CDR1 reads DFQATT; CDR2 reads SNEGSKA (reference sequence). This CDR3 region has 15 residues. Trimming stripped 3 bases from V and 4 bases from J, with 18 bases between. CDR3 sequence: CSASPGTAGGETQYF. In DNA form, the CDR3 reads TGCAGTGCTAGTCCCGGGACAGCGGGCGGAGAGACCCAGTACTTC.

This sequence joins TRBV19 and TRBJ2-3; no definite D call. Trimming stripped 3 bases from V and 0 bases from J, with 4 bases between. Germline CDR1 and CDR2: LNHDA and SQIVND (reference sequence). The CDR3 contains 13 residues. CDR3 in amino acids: CASSIPSTDTQYF. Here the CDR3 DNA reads TGTGCCAGTAGTATCCCTAGCACAGATACGCAGTATTTT.

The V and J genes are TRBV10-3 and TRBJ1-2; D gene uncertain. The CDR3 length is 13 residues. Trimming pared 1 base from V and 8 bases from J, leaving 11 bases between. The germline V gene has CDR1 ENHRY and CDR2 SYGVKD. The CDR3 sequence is CAISEYDWRGYTF. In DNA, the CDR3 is TGTGCCATCAGTGAGTACGACTGGAGAGGCTACACCTTC.

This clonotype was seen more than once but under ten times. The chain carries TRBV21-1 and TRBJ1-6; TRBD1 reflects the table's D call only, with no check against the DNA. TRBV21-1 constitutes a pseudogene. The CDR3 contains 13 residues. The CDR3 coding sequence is TGTGCCAGCAGCAAGGGCAGGGGTTCACCCCTCCACTTT. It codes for CASSKGRGSPLHF.

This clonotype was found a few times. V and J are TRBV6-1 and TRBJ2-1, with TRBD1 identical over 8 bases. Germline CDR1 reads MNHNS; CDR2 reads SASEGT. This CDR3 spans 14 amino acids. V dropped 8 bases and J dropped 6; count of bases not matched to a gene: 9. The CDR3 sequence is CASSQGAESNEQFF. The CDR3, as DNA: TGTGCCAGCTCCCAGGGGGCCGAATCCAATGAGCAGTTCTTC.

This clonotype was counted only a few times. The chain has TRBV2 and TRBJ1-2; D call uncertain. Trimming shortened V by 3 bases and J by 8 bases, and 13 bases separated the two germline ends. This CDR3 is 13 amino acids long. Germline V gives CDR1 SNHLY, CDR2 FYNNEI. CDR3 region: CASSESVGWGYTF. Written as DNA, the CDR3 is TGTGCCAGCAGTGAGTCGGTGGGATGGGGCTACACCTTC.

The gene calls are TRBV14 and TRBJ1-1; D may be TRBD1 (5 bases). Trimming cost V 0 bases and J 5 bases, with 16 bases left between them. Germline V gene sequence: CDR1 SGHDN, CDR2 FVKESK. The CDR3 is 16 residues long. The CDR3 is CASSQDRGEISTEAFF. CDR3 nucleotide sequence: TGTGCCAGCAGCCAAGATCGGGGGGAGATATCGACTGAAGCTTTCTTT.